These T cell receptor beta chains were read from a single sample in a study of T cell responses to AZD1222 COVID-19 vaccine. The data were produced by immunoSEQ multiplex PCR, yet TCRdb's version contains in-frame clones alone and is incomplete. Here the sample spans about 140,000 clones, 93% being singletons. The sample was peripheral blood, taken on day 0 of MenACWY control vaccination. These receptors were taken from an adult in good health. Both conserved end residues are part of each CDR3. A D gene is named only where the DNA matches it firmly. The size of a clone is reported for some rows only, either as once, few or many, or as a class for expanded clones.

d_call: .
j_call: TRBJ1-5
v_call: TRBV19
clone_size: .
cdr3_nt: TGTGCCAGTAGTATAGTACAGGCAAGCAATCAGCCCCAGCATTTT
cdr3_aa: CASSIVQASNQPQHF

d_call: .
j_call: TRBJ2-7
v_call: TRBV7-2
clone_size: .
cdr3_nt: TGTGCCAGCAGCCCCTGGGGGGCCCTCTACGAGCAGTACTTC
cdr3_aa: CASSPWGALYEQYF

d_call: .
j_call: TRBJ2-3
v_call: TRBV9
clone_size: .
cdr3_nt: TGTGCCAGCAGCGTAGGTACCCCTGAGCCAGATACGCAGTATTTT
cdr3_aa: CASSVGTPEPDTQYF

d_call: .
j_call: TRBJ2-5
v_call: TRBV5-1
clone_size: .
cdr3_nt: TGCGCCAGCAGCTTGACAGGGCGAGAGACCCAGTACTTC
cdr3_aa: CASSLTGRETQYF

d_call: .
j_call: TRBJ2-3
v_call: TRBV12-5
clone_size: .
cdr3_nt: TGTGCTAGTGCCCAGGGAGTGAGCGACACAGATACGCAGTATTTT
cdr3_aa: CASAQGVSDTDTQYF

d_call: TRBD2
j_call: TRBJ2-2
v_call: TRBV11-3
clone_size: .
cdr3_nt: TGTGCCAGCAGCCTTAGCGGGGAGAACACCGGGGAGCTGTTTTTT
cdr3_aa: CASSLSGENTGELFF

d_call: .
j_call: TRBJ1-3
v_call: TRBV7-8
clone_size: .
cdr3_nt: TGTGCCAGCAGCTTGCAGACAGTTTCGGGAAACACCATATATTTT
cdr3_aa: CASSLQTVSGNTIYF

d_call: TRBD2
j_call: TRBJ2-1
v_call: TRBV13
clone_size: .
cdr3_nt: TGTGCCAGCAGCTCCGGGCTAGCGGGAGACAATGAGCAGTTCTTC
cdr3_aa: CASSSGLAGDNEQFF

d_call: .
j_call: TRBJ1-4
v_call: TRBV27
clone_size: once
cdr3_nt: TGTGCCAGCAGTCCCGCCAGGTGGACGGGGGCTAATGAAAAACTGTTTTTT
cdr3_aa: CASSPARWTGANEKLFF

d_call: .
j_call: TRBJ2-7
v_call: TRBV7-9
clone_size: few
cdr3_nt: TGTGCCAGCAGCCTCCACCGACACGGGTCAGGGGAGCAGTACTTC
cdr3_aa: CASSLHRHGSGEQYF

d_call: TRBD1
j_call: TRBJ1-2
v_call: TRBV3-1/TRBV3-2
clone_size: few
cdr3_nt: TGTGCCAGCAGCCGGAGACAGGGGGCGAATGGCTACACCTTC
cdr3_aa: CASSRRQGANGYTF

d_call: .
j_call: TRBJ2-5
v_call: TRBV5-1
clone_size: .
cdr3_nt: TGCGCCAGCAGCCCTTTTGTGGCCCAAGAGACCCAGTACTTC
cdr3_aa: CASSPFVAQETQYF

d_call: .
j_call: TRBJ1-4
v_call: TRBV5-1
clone_size: .
cdr3_nt: TGCGCCAGCAGCTCCATGTGGGGGACTAATGAAAAACTGTTTTTT
cdr3_aa: CASSSMWGTNEKLFF

d_call: TRBD2
j_call: TRBJ2-7
v_call: TRBV3-1/TRBV3-2
clone_size: .
cdr3_nt: TGTGCCAGCAGCCTTAAACGGGCTAGCGGCCACTACGAGCAGTACTTC
cdr3_aa: CASSLKRASGHYEQYF

d_call: .
j_call: TRBJ2-3
v_call: TRBV5-4
clone_size: .
cdr3_nt: TGTGCCAGCAGCTTTACGGATACGCAGTATTTT
cdr3_aa: CASSFTDTQYF

d_call: TRBD1
j_call: TRBJ1-1
v_call: TRBV7-9
clone_size: many
cdr3_nt: TGTGCCAGCAGCTTAGCGAGTACAGGGGCTGAAGCTTTCTTT
cdr3_aa: CASSLASTGAEAFF

d_call: .
j_call: TRBJ1-5
v_call: TRBV7-2
clone_size: .
cdr3_nt: TGTGCCAGCAGCTTAGTGGGCAGATATAGCAATCAGCCCCAGCATTTT
cdr3_aa: CASSLVGRYSNQPQHF

d_call: .
j_call: TRBJ1-1
v_call: TRBV28
clone_size: .
cdr3_nt: TGTGCCAGCAGTTTTCTAACAGGACTGAACACTGAAGCTTTCTTT
cdr3_aa: CASSFLTGLNTEAFF

d_call: .
j_call: TRBJ1-3
v_call: TRBV5-1
clone_size: once
cdr3_nt: TGCGCCAGCAGCTTGGGACAGGCCATCTCTGGAAACACCATATATTTT
cdr3_aa: CASSLGQAISGNTIYF

d_call: TRBD1
j_call: TRBJ2-7
v_call: TRBV5-1
clone_size: .
cdr3_nt: TGCGCCAGCAGCACCGGGACAGGGGGCGCCGGCTACGAGCAGTACTTC
cdr3_aa: CASSTGTGGAGYEQYF

d_call: TRBD1
j_call: TRBJ1-2
v_call: TRBV2
clone_size: .
cdr3_nt: TGTGCCAGCAGTACGCCGGACAGGGGCTATGGCTACACCTTC
cdr3_aa: CASSTPDRGYGYTF

d_call: .
j_call: TRBJ2-1
v_call: TRBV7-3
clone_size: .
cdr3_nt: TGTGCCAGCAGCCCAGCCCCGGGACAAAATTCCTACAATGAGCAGTTCTTC
cdr3_aa: CASSPAPGQNSYNEQFF

d_call: .
j_call: TRBJ1-5
v_call: TRBV27
clone_size: .
cdr3_nt: TGTGCCAGCAGTTTAGTCAGGGATAGCAATCAGCCCCAGCATTTT
cdr3_aa: CASSLVRDSNQPQHF

d_call: TRBD2
j_call: TRBJ2-7
v_call: TRBV7-8
clone_size: .
cdr3_nt: TGTGCCAGCAGCTTAGGACTAGCGGGGGAGTACGAGCAGTACTTC
cdr3_aa: CASSLGLAGEYEQYF

d_call: .
j_call: TRBJ1-6
v_call: TRBV19
clone_size: .
cdr3_nt: TGTGCCAGTAGTTCTACCCAGGGCGTCCAGAATTCACCCCTCCACTTT
cdr3_aa: CASSSTQGVQNSPLHF

d_call: .
j_call: TRBJ1-2
v_call: TRBV4-3
clone_size: .
cdr3_nt: TGCGCCAGCAGCCAAGTTCTCGGGCAGAGCTATGGCTACACCTTC
cdr3_aa: CASSQVLGQSYGYTF

d_call: .
j_call: TRBJ2-6
v_call: TRBV10-3
clone_size: once
cdr3_nt: TGTGCCATCAGTGCCCCATTTAGCCAGGCCCCCTCTGGGGCCAACGTCCTGACTTTC
cdr3_aa: CAISAPFSQAPSGANVLTF

d_call: .
j_call: TRBJ1-2
v_call: TRBV7-2
clone_size: few
cdr3_nt: TGTGCCAGCAGCCCTGGCGGGGGAGCTAACTATGGCTACACCTTC
cdr3_aa: CASSPGGGANYGYTF

d_call: .
j_call: TRBJ2-7
v_call: TRBV7-2
clone_size: once
cdr3_nt: TGTGCCAGCAGCCCCCAGGGGAGAGTTGGCGAGCAGTACTTC
cdr3_aa: CASSPQGRVGEQYF

d_call: TRBD1
j_call: TRBJ1-2
v_call: TRBV9
clone_size: once
cdr3_nt: TGTGCCAGCAGCGCGACAGGGGAATATGGCTACACCTTC
cdr3_aa: CASSATGEYGYTF

d_call: TRBD2
j_call: TRBJ2-3
v_call: TRBV30
clone_size: .
cdr3_nt: TGTGCCGGACTAGCGTCCAACACAGATACGCAGTATTTT
cdr3_aa: CAGLASNTDTQYF

d_call: .
j_call: TRBJ1-6
v_call: TRBV19
clone_size: once
cdr3_nt: TGTGCCAGTAGCCGGCTAGTCGGGTCACCCCTCCACTTT
cdr3_aa: CASSRLVGSPLHF

d_call: TRBD1
j_call: TRBJ2-7
v_call: TRBV28
clone_size: .
cdr3_nt: TGTGCCAGCAGTTTACAGAGCAGGGGGCTGTACGAGCAGTACTTC
cdr3_aa: CASSLQSRGLYEQYF

d_call: .
j_call: TRBJ1-2
v_call: TRBV5-5
clone_size: .
cdr3_nt: TGTGCCAGCTCTGGAGGATCTAACTATGGCTACACCTTC
cdr3_aa: CASSGGSNYGYTF

d_call: TRBD1
j_call: TRBJ1-2
v_call: TRBV6-5
clone_size: .
cdr3_nt: TGTGCCAGCAGTTTCCGGGACAGGGGTTTGAATGGCTACACCTTC
cdr3_aa: CASSFRDRGLNGYTF

d_call: .
j_call: TRBJ2-5
v_call: TRBV7-7
clone_size: .
cdr3_nt: TGTGCCAGCAGCTTAGACGGGGTAGAGACCCAGTACTTC
cdr3_aa: CASSLDGVETQYF

d_call: .
j_call: TRBJ1-1
v_call: TRBV28
clone_size: .
cdr3_nt: TGTGCCAGCAGTTCCACCCCAGGGGTAACTGAAGCTTTCTTT
cdr3_aa: CASSSTPGVTEAFF

d_call: TRBD2
j_call: TRBJ2-1
v_call: TRBV28
clone_size: .
cdr3_nt: TGTGCCAGCAGTTCCGAGACTAGCGTAGGGCTTGGGTGGCAGTTCTTC
cdr3_aa: CASSSETSVGLGWQFF

d_call: TRBD2
j_call: TRBJ2-1
v_call: TRBV14
clone_size: .
cdr3_nt: TGTGCCAGCAGCCAAGATTTTGGGGCGGGGGCCTACAATGAGCAGTTCTTC
cdr3_aa: CASSQDFGAGAYNEQFF

d_call: .
j_call: TRBJ1-1
v_call: TRBV19
clone_size: .
cdr3_nt: TGTGCCAGTAGTATGGGAGCGAACACTGAAGCTTTCTTT
cdr3_aa: CASSMGANTEAFF

d_call: TRBD1
j_call: TRBJ1-2
v_call: TRBV7-9
clone_size: once
cdr3_nt: TGTGCCAGCAGCCCTCAAGTCCGGACAGGGAAAGGCCATGGCTACACCTTC
cdr3_aa: CASSPQVRTGKGHGYTF

d_call: .
j_call: TRBJ1-4
v_call: TRBV10-2
clone_size: .
cdr3_nt: TGCGCCAGCAGTGAACGGCAGATAGGCCCCGGGGGGAAACTGTTTTTT
cdr3_aa: CASSERQIGPGGKLFF

d_call: .
j_call: TRBJ2-1
v_call: TRBV4-1
clone_size: .
cdr3_nt: TGCGCCAGCAGCCAGCTCGGGAGTCTAACCTACAATGAGCAGTTCTTC
cdr3_aa: CASSQLGSLTYNEQFF

d_call: .
j_call: TRBJ2-1
v_call: TRBV5-1
clone_size: .
cdr3_nt: TGCGCCAGCAGCTTGGCGGCAGGGGTTAATGAGCAGTTCTTC
cdr3_aa: CASSLAAGVNEQFF

d_call: TRBD1
j_call: TRBJ2-6
v_call: TRBV12-5
clone_size: .
cdr3_nt: TGTGCTAGTGGTCTAGACAGGGGGATCTCCGGGGCCAACGTCCTGACTTTC
cdr3_aa: CASGLDRGISGANVLTF

d_call: .
j_call: TRBJ1-2
v_call: TRBV7-8
clone_size: .
cdr3_nt: TGTGCCAGCAGCTTAGCCCGAACAGGTCCTCCTGGCTACACCTTC
cdr3_aa: CASSLARTGPPGYTF

d_call: TRBD2
j_call: TRBJ2-2
v_call: TRBV5-1
clone_size: .
cdr3_nt: TGCGCCAGCAGCTTGGAGGGAGCGGGGGGACCCGGGGAGCTGTTTTTT
cdr3_aa: CASSLEGAGGPGELFF

d_call: TRBD1
j_call: TRBJ1-1
v_call: TRBV12-3/TRBV12-4
clone_size: .
cdr3_nt: TGTGCCAGCATCCTAAAAGGGGGCACCGAAGCTTTCTTT
cdr3_aa: CASILKGGTEAFF

d_call: .
j_call: TRBJ2-5
v_call: TRBV3-1/TRBV3-2
clone_size: .
cdr3_nt: TGTGCCAGCAGCCAAGATCTCATCGCCCAGTACTTC
cdr3_aa: CASSQDLIAQYF

d_call: TRBD2
j_call: TRBJ2-7
v_call: TRBV7-6
clone_size: .
cdr3_nt: TGTGCCAGCAGCTTAGGGCCCGGGACTAGCGGGGGTACCTACGAGCAGTACTTC
cdr3_aa: CASSLGPGTSGGTYEQYF

d_call: TRBD2
j_call: TRBJ2-1
v_call: TRBV24-1
clone_size: .
cdr3_nt: TGTGCCACCAGTGATTTAGGGCTAGCGGGAGTAAATGAGCAGTTCTTC
cdr3_aa: CATSDLGLAGVNEQFF